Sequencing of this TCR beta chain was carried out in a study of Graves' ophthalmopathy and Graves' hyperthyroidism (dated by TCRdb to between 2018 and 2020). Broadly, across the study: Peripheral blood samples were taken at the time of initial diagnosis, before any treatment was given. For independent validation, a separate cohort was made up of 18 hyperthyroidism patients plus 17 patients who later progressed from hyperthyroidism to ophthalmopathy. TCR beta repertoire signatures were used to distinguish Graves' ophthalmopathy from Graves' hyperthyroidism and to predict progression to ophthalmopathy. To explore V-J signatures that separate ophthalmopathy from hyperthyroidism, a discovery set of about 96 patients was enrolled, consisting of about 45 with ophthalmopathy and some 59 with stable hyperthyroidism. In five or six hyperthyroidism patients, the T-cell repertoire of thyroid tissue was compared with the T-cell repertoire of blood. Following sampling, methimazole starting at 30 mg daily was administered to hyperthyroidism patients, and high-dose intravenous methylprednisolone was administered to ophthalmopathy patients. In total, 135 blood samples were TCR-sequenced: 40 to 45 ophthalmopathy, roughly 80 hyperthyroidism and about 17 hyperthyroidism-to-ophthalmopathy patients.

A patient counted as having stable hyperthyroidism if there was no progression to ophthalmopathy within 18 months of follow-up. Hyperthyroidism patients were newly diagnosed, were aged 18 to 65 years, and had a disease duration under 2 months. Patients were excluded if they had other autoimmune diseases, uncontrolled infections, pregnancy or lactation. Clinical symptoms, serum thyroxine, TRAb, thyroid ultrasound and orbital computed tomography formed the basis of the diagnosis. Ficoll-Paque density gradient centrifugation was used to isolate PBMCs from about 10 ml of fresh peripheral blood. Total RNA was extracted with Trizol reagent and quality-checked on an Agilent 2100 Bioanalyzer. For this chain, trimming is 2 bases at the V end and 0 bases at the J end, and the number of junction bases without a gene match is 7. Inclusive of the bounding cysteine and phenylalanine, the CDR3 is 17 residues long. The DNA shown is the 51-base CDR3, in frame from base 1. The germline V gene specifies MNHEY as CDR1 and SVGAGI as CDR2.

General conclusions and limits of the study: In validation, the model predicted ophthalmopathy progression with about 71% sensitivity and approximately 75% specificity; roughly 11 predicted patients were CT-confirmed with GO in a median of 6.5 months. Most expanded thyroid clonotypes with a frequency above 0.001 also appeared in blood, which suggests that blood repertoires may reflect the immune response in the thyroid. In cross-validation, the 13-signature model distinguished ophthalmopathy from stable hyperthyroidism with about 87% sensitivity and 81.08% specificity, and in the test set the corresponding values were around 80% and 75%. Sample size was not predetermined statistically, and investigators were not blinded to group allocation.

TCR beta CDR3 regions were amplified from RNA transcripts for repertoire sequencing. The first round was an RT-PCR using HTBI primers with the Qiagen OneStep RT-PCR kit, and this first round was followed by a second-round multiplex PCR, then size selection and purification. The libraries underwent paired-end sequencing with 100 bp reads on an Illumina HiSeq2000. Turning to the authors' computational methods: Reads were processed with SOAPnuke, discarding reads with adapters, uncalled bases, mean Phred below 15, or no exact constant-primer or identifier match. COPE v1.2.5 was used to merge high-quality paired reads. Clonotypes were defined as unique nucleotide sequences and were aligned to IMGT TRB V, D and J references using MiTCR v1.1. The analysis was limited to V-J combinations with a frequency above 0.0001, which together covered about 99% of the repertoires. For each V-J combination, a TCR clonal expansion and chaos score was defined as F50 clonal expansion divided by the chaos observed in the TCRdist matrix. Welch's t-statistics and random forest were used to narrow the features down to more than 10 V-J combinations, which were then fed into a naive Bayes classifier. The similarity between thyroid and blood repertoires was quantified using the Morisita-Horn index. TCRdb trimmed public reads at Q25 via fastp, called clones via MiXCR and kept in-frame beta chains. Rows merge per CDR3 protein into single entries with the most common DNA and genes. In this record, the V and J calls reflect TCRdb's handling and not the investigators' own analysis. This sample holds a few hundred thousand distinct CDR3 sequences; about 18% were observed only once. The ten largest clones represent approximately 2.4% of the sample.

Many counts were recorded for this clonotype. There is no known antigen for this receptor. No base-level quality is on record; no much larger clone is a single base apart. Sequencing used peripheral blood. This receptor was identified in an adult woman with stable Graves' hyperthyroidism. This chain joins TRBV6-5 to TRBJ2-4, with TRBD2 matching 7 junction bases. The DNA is TGTGCCAGCAGTTACATTGGGGGGGATTTAGCCAAAAACATTCAGTACTTC. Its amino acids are CASSYIGGDLAKNIQYF.